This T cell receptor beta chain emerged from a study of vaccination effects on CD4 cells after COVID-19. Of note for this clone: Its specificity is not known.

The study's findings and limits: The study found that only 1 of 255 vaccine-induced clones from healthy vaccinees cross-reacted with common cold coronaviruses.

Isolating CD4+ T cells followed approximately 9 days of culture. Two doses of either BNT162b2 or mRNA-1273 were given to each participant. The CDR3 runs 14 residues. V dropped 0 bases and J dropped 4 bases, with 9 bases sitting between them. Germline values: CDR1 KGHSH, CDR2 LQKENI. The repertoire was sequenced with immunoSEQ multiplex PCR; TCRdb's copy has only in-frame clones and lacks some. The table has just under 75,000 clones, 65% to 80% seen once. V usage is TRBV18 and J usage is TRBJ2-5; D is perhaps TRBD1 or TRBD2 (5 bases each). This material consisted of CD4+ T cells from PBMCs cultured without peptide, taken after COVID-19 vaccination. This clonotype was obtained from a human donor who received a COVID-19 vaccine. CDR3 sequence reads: CASSPPGALETQYF. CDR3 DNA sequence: TGTGCCAGCTCACCACCCGGGGCCCTAGAGACCCAGTACTTC.